The 4 T cell receptor beta chains below all came from one sample that was sequenced in a study of PD-1 blockade in classical Hodgkin lymphoma. Time point reported: newly diagnosed, previously untreated cHL patient sample. Sequencing was performed with immunoSEQ multiplex PCR; in TCRdb, only in-frame clones are kept and a portion is missing. The table lists approximately 45,000 clones, approximately 90% of them singletons. Sequenced material: peripheral blood mononuclear cells (PBMCs). All receptors come from a human donor with classical Hodgkin lymphoma.

The sample holds one count of this clone. The rearrangement joins TRBV12-2 to TRBJ1-4; no DNA check was done on the table's D call, TRBD1. TRBV12-2 is a known pseudogene. There are 15 residues in the CDR3. The CDR3 DNA is TGTGCAAGTCGCTCGACAGGGTTAATTAATGAAAAACTGTTTTTT. Translated, it gives CASRSTGLINEKLFF.

The V gene is TRBV28, the J gene TRBJ2-5; 12 bases line up with TRBD2. The CDR3 has 15 residues. V gave up 5 bases and J gave up 4 bases; unmatched junction bases: 5. Per the germline V gene, CDR1 is MDHEN and CDR2 is SYDVKM. DNA for the CDR3: TGTGCCAGCAGTGGACTAGCGGGGTCTGGAGAGACCCAGTACTTC. Translation: CASSGLAGSGETQYF. The full variable domain, rest sourced from reference TRBV28 and TRBJ2-5, is DVKVTQSSRYLVKRTGEKVFLECVQDMDHENMFWYRQDPGLGLRLIYFSYDVKMKEKGDIPEGYSVSREKKERFSLILESASTNQTSMYLCASSGLAGSGETQYFGPGTRLLVL.

The chain recombines TRBV6-1 with TRBJ1-2; no firm D call. CDR1 is MNHNS, CDR2 SASEGT, per germline. CDR3 length: 14 residues. V was cut by 5 bases and J by 4 bases, with 14 bases left in between. The CDR3 region has the DNA TGTGCCAGCAGTAGGGAGGTATACGGCTATGGCTACACCTTC. Its translation: CASSREVYGYGYTF.

This chain connects TRBV28 to TRBJ1-4, with D maybe TRBD1 (5 bases). Trimming cost V 8 bases and J 8 bases, with 18 bases left between them. CDR3 length equals 14 residues. CDR1 is MDHEN, CDR2 SYDVKM, per germline. CDR3 coding DNA: TGTGCCAGCCGGGATGGCAGGGAAAGCGAAAAACTGTTTTTT. Translated, it gives CASRDGRESEKLFF.